This T cell receptor beta chain was recovered during a study of naive and memory T cell subsets. General observations from the study: From naive to CM, EM and EMRA, diversity decreased and Gini increased. There was no ground truth to check naive and memory subset results. Over 95% of naive TCR sequences appeared only once after error correction, unlike memory subsets.

In regard to this clonotype: Its specificity is unknown.

The CDR3 consists of 15 residues. V was clipped by 4 bases and J by 2 bases; unmatched bases: 8. An equimolar mix of two oligonucleotides served as the beta constant-region primer for TRBC1 and TRBC2. The ligated cDNA underwent four PCR rounds using SP2 and nested alpha and beta constant-region primers. An oligonucleotide with the SP2 primer and a 12-nucleotide UMI was ligated to the cDNA 3' end. TCRdb fed the UMI-ligation and nested PCR reads into MiXCR, producing one record per CDR3 protein. This table has over 30,000 distinct CDR3 sequences, less than 20% appearing once. This TCR derives from a human donor in good health. V is TRBV12-3 or TRBV12-4 and J is TRBJ2-7, with 7 bases aligning to TRBD2. The sample taken for sequencing was effector memory CD4+ T cells from blood. The subset: effector memory, CD45RA- CD27-. In DNA form, the CDR3 reads TGTGCCAGCAGTTCGTGGACCGGGACTACCTACGAGCAGTACTTC. Protein product: CASSSWTGTTYEQYF.